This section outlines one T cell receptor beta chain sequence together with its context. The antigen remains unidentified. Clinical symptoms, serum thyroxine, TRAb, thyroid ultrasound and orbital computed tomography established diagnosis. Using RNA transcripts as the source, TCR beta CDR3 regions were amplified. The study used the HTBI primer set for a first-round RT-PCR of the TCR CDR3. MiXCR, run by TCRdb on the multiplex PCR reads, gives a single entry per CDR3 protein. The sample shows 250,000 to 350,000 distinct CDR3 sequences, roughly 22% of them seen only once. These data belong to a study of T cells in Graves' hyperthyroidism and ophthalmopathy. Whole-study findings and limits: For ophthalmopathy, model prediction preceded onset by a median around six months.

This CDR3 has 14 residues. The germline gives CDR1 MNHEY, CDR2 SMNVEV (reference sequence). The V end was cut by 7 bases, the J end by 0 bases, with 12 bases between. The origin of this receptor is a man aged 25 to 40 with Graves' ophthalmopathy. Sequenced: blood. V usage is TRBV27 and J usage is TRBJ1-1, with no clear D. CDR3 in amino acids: CASTSRGVNTEAFF. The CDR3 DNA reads TGTGCCAGCACCTCACGCGGGGTGAACACTGAAGCTTTCTTT.